This T cell receptor beta chain was retrieved from a study of OX40 agonist ivuxolimab in advanced cancers. Sequencing was performed with immunoSEQ multiplex PCR; in TCRdb, only in-frame clones are kept and a portion is missing. The data contain around 77,000 clones, about 92% of them singletons. V gave up 2 bases and J gave up 0 bases, with 9 bases separating them. Germline CDR1 and CDR2: SGHKS and YYEKEE (reference sequence). This CDR3 is built from 15 residues. The clonotype comes from an adult with an advanced solid tumor such as melanoma, head and neck, liver or kidney cancer. Sequenced here: CD4+ or CD8+ T cells sorted from blood, sampled in a trial of the OX40 agonist ivuxolimab. The genes are TRBV5-5 and TRBJ1-3; D is ambiguous. The CDR3 region has the DNA TGTGCCAGCAGCTTTAGTACAGCCTCTGGAAACACCATATATTTT. Residues: CASSFSTASGNTIYF.